Below, 5 T cell receptor beta chains from the same sample are listed, as sequenced in a study of radiotherapy plus CTLA-4 blockade in lung cancer. Here immunoSEQ multiplex PCR was the method, and the copy in TCRdb shows in-frame clones only, minus some. This table holds some 30,000 clones, 70% to 75% found once. Material: peripheral blood, obtained from a patient treated with radiotherapy plus ipilimumab. The receptors stem from a human donor with non-small cell lung cancer that progressed on radiotherapy plus ipilimumab.

The gene calls are TRBV5-1 and TRBJ2-1; the match to TRBD2 covers 12 bases. With V trimmed by 2 bases and J by 4 bases, 1 base remained unmatched. CDR1 SGHRS and CDR2 YFSETQ come from the germline V gene. This CDR3 has 15 amino acids. The DNA for the CDR3 is TGCGCCAGCAGCTTCGGACTAGCGGGATACAATGAGCAGTTCTTC. It specifies CASSFGLAGYNEQFF.

The chain couples TRBV15 to TRBJ1-2; D not resolved. The CDR3 loop spans 14 amino acids. Germline V CDR1 and CDR2: LNHNV, YYDKDF (reference sequence). V lost 0 bases and J 7 bases, leaving 12 bases between the germline ends. CDR3 sequence: CATSRDRTAPGYTF. The DNA for the CDR3 is TGTGCCACCAGCAGAGATAGGACGGCCCCTGGCTACACCTTC.

The rearrangement links TRBV5-6 to TRBJ2-5; D remains unclear. The CDR3 runs 13 residues. From germline, CDR1 is SGHDT and CDR2 YYEEEE. Trimming removed 5 bases at V and 0 bases at J, with 8 bases between. CDR3 DNA: TGTGCCAGCAGTGGGAATTACCAAGAGACCCAGTACTTC. This translates into CASSGNYQETQYF.

The chain's CDR3 is CASSRVSQGSGASYEQYF. The CDR3 nucleotides are TGTGCCAGCAGCAGAGTGTCGCAGGGCAGCGGGGCCTCCTACGAGCAGTACTTC. This chain links TRBV21-1 with TRBJ2-7; TRBD2 reflects the table's D call only, with no check against the DNA. TRBV21-1 is a known pseudogene. CDR3 length: 18 residues.

V usage is TRBV4-2 and J usage is TRBJ2-3, with D tentatively TRBD1 or TRBD2 (6 bases each). V was pared by 4 bases and J by 3 bases, with 17 bases between. The germline CDR1 and CDR2 sequences are LGHNA and YNFKEQ. The CDR3 sequence is 16 residues long. The CDR3 nucleotides are TGTGCCAGCAGCCCAAGGGGGACTGTAAAGACAGATACGCAGTATTTT. Amino acids: CASSPRGTVKTDTQYF.